This T cell receptor (beta chain) is drawn from a study of OX40 agonist ivuxolimab in advanced cancers. General study findings and limits: Clonal expansion by week 6 occurred in CD4+ and CD8+ blood T cells (at 0.1 to 3.0 mg/kg).

Sequencing used immunoSEQ multiplex PCR; TCRdb keeps in-frame clones, though not all of them. The sample records 90,000 to 100,000 clones, roughly nine tenths being singletons. The germline gives CDR1 SGHDT, CDR2 YYEEEE. The CDR3 has 14 amino acids. Trimming removed 0 bases from V and 8 bases from J, with 11 bases in between. For this clone: The antigen remains unidentified.

Source: CD4+ or CD8+ T cells sorted from blood, taken in a trial of the OX40 agonist ivuxolimab. This receptor was taken from an adult with an advanced solid tumor such as melanoma, head and neck, liver or kidney cancer. The rearrangement uses TRBV5-6 and TRBJ1-4; D is uncertain. The CDR3 DNA reads as TGTGCCAGCAGCTTGGGACACGTGGGGGAAAAACTGTTTTTT. Translation gives CASSLGHVGEKLFF.